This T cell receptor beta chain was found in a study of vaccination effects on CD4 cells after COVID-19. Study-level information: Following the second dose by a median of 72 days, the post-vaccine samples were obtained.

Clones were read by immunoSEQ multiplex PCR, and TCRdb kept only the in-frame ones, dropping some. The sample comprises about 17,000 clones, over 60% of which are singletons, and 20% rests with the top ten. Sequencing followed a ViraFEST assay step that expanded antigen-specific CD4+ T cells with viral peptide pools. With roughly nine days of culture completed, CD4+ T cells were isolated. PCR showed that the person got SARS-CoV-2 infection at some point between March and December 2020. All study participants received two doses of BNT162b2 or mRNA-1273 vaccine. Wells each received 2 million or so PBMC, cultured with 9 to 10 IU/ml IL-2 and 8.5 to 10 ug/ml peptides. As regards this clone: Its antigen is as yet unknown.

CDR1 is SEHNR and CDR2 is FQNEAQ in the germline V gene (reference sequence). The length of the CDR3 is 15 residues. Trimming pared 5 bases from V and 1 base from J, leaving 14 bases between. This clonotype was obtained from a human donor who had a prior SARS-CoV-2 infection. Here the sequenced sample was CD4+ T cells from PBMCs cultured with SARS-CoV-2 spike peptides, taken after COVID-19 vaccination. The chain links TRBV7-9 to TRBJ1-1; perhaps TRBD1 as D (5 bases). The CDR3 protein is CASSPGGVTNTEAFF. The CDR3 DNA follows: TGTGCCAGCAGCCCGGGGGGGGTTACGAACACTGAAGCTTTCTTT.